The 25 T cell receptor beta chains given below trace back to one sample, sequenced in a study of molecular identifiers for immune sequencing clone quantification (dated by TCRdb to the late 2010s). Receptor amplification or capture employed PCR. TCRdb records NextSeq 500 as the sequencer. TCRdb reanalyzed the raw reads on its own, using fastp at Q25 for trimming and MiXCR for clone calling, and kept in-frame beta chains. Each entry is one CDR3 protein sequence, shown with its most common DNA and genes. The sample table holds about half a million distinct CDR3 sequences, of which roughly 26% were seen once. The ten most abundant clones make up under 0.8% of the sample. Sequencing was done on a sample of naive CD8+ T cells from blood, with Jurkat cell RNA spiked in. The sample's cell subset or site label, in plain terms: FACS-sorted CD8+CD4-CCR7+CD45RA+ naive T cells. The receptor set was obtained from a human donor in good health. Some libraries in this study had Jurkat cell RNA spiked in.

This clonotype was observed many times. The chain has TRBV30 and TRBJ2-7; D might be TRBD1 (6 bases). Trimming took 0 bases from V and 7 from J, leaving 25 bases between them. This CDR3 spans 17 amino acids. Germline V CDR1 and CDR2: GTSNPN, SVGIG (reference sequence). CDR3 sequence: CAWSVRKGTPSFGEQYF. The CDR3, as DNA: TGTGCCTGGAGTGTAAGGAAAGGGACACCCTCTTTCGGGGAGCAGTACTTC.

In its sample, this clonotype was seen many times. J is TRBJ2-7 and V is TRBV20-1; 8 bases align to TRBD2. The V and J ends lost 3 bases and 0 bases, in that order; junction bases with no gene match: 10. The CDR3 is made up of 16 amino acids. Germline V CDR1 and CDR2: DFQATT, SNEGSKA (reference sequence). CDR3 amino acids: CSARRLAIQASYEQYF. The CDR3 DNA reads TGCAGTGCTAGGAGACTAGCGATTCAAGCCTCCTACGAGCAGTACTTC.

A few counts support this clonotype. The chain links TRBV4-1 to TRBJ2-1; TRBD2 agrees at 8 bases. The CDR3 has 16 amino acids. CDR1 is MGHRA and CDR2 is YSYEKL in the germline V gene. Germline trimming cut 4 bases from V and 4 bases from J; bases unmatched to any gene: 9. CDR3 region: CASSRNSGGRYNEQFF. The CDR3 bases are TGCGCCAGCAGCCGGAACAGCGGGGGCCGTTACAATGAGCAGTTCTTC.

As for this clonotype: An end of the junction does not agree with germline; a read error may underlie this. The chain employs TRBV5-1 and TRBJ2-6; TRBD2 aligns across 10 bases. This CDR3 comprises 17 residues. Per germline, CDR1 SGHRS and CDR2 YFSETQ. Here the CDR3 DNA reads TGCGCCAGCAGCTTGGCACTAGCGGGACCTGGGGTCAACGTCCTGACTTTC. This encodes CASSLALAGPGVNVLTF.

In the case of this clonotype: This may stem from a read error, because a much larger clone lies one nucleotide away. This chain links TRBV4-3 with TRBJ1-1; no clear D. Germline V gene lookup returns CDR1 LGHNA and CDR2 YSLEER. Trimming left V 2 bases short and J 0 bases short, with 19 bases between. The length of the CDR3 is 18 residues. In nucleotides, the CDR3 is TGCGCCAGCAGCCAACAGGACCGACTCGGACCGATGAACACTGAAGCTTTCTTT. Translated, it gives CASSQQDRLGPMNTEAFF.

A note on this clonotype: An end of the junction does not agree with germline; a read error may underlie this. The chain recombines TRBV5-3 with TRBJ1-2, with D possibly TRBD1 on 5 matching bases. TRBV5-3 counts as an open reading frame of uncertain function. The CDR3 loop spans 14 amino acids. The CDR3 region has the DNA TGTGCCAGCAGCTTGGATGTGGGGGACTATGGCTACACCTTC. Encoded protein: CASSLDVGDYGYTF.

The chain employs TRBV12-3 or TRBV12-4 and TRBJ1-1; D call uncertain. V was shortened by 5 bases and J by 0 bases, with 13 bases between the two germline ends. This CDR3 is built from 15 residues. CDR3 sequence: CASSPLSLMNTEAFF. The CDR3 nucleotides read TGTGCCAGCAGTCCTTTATCCTTAATGAACACTGAAGCTTTCTTT.

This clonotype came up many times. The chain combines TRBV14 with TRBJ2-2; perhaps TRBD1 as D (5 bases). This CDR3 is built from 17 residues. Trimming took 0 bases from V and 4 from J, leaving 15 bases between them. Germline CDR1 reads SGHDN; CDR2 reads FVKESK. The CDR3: CASSQDSGHSLTGELFF. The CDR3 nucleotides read TGTGCCAGCAGCCAAGATTCAGGGCACTCTCTCACCGGGGAGCTGTTTTTT.

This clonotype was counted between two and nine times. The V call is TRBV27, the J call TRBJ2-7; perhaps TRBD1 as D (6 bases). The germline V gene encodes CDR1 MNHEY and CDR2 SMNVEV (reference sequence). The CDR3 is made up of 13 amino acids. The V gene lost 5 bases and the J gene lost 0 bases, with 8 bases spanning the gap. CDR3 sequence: CASSGQSSYEQYF. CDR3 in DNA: TGTGCCAGCAGTGGACAGAGCTCCTACGAGCAGTACTTC.

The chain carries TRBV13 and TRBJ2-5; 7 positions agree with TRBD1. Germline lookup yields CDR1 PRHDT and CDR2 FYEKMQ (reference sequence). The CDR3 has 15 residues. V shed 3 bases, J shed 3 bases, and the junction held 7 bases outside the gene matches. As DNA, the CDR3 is TGTGCCAGCAGCTTCGCAGGGGGTGGTGAAGAGACCCAGTACTTC. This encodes CASSFAGGGEETQYF.

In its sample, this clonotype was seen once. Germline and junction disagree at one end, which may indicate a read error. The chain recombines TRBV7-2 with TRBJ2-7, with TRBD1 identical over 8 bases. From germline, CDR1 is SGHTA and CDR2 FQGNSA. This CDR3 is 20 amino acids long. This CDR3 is CASSLESAVGQVLYSYEQCF. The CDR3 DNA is TGTGCCAGCAGCTTAGAATCAGCCGTGGGACAGGTATTATATTCCTACGAGCAGTGCTTC. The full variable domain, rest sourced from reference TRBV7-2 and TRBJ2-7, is GAGVSQSPSNKVTEKGKDVELRCDPISGHTALYWYRQSLGQGLEFLIYFQGNSAPDKSGLPSDRFSAERTGGSVSTLTIQRTQQEDSAVYLCASSLESAVGQVLYSYEQCFGPGTRLTVT.

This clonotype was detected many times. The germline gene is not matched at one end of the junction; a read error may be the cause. The CDR3 nucleotides are TGTGCCAGCAGTTATTCCGGCGGGAGTCTGAACTTC. Protein sequence: CASSYSGGSLNF. V is TRBV6-2 or TRBV6-3 and J is TRBJ2-7; TRBD2 matches at 7 bases. The CDR3 extends over 12 amino acids. The germline gives CDR1 MNHEY, CDR2 SVGEGT.

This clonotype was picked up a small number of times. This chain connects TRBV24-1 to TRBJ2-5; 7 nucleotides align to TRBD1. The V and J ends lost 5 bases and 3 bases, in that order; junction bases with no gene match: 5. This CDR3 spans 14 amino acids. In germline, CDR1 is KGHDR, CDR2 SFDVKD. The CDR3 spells CATSGSGTEETQYF. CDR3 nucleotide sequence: TGTGCCACCAGTGGCTCCGGGACAGAAGAGACCCAGTACTTC.

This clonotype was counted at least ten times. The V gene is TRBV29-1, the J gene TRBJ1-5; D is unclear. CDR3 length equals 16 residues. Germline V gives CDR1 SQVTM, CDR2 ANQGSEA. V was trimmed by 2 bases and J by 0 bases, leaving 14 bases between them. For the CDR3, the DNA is TGCAGCGTTGAAAGGGTAGTAGAGCATAGCAATCAGCCCCAGCATTTT. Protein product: CSVERVVEHSNQPQHF.

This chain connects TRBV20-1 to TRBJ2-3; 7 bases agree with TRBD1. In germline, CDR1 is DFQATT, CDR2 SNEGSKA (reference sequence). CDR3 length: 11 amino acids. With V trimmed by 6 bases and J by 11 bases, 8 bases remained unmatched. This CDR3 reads CSALTGTVQYF. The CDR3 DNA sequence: TGCAGTGCCCTGACCGGGACAGTGCAGTATTTT.

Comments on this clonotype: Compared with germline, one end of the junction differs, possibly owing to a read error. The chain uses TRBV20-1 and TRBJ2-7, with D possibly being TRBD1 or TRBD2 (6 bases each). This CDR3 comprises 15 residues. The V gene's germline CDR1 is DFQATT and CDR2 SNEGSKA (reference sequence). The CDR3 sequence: CRARGFWGEEGEQYF. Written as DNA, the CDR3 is TGCAGGGCTAGGGGGTTTTGGGGGGAAGAGGGAGAGCAGTACTTC.

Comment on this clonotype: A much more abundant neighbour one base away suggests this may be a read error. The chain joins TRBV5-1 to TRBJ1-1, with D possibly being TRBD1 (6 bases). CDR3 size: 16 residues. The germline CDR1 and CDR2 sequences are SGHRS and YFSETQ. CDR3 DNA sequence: TGCGCCAGCAGCTTACGGCACAGGGTACCGAACACTGCAGCTTTCTTT. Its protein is CASSLRHRVPNTAAFF. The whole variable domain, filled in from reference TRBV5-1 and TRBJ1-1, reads KAGVTQTPRYLIKTRGQQVTLSCSPISGHRSVSWYQQTPGQGLQFLFEYFSETQRNKGNFPGRFSGRQFSNSRSEMNVSTLELGDSALYLCASSLRHRVPNTAAFFGQGTRLTVV.

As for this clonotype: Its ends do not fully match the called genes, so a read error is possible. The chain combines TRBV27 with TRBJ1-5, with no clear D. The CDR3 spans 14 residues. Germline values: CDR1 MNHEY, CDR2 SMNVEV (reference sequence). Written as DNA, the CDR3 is TGTGCCAGCGGTTTTTCCGTCAGCAATCAGCCCCAGCATTTT. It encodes CASGFSVSNQPQHF.

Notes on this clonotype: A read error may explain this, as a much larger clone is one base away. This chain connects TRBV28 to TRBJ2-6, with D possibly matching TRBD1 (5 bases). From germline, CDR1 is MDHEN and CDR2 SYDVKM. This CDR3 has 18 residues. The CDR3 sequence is CASHFLQTSSAGAIVLTF. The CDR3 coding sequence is TGTGCCAGCCATTTTTTGCAGACAAGCTCGGCTGGGGCCATCGTCCTGACTTTC.

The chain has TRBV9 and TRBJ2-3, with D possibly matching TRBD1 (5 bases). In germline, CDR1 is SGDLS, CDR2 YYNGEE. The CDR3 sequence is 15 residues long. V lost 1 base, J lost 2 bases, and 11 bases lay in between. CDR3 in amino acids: CASSVKGSDTDTQYF. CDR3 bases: TGTGCCAGCAGCGTAAAGGGGTCAGACACAGATACGCAGTATTTT.

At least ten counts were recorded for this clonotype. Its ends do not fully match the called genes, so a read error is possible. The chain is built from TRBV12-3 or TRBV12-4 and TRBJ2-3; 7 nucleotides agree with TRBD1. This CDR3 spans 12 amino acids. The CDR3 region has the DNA TGTGCCAGCAGTTTAGGGTCAGGGGGAGCCTTTTTT. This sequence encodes CASSLGSGGAFF.

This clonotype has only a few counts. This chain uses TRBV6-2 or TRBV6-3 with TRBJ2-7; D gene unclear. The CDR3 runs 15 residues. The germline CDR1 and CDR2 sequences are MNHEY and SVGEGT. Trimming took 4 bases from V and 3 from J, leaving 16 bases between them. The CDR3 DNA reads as TGTGCCAGCAGTTTGTTTCTTGGGGTGTTCTACGAGCAGTACTTC. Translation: CASSLFLGVFYEQYF.

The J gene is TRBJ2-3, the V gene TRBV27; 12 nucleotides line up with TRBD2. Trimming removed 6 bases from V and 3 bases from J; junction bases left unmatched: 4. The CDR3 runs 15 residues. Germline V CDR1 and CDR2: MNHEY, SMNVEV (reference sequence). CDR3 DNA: TGTGCCAGCAGGCTAGCGGGGGGGCCGACAGATACGCAGTATTTT. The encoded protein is CASRLAGGPTDTQYF.

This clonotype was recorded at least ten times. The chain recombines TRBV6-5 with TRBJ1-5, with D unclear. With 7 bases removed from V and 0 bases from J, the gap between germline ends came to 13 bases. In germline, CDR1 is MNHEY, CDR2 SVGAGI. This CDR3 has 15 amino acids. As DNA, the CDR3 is TGTGCCAGCAAACCGGTGGGATATAGCAATCAGCCCCAGCATTTT. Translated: CASKPVGYSNQPQHF.

The CDR3 reads CASRTTGTSTDTQYF. CDR3 DNA: TGTGCCAGCAGGACGACTGGAACTAGCACAGATACGCAGTATTTT. V and J are TRBV14 and TRBJ2-3; D is unclear. Per germline, CDR1 SGHDN and CDR2 FVKESK. Deletions cut 6 bases from V and 0 bases from J, with 13 bases between. The CDR3 has 15 residues. The complete variable domain, with remaining parts taken from reference TRBV14 and TRBJ2-3, reads EAGVTQFPSHSVIEKGQTVTLRCDPISGHDNLYWYRRVMGKEIKFLLHFVKESKQDESGMPNNRFLAERTGGTYSTLKVQPAELEDSGVYFCASRTTGTSTDTQYFGPGTRLTVL.